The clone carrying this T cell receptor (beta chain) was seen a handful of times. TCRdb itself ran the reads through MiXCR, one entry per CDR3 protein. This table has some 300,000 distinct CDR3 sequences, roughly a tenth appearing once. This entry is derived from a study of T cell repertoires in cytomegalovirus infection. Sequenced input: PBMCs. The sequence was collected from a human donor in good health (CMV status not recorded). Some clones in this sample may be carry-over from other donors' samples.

This CDR3 reads CSARDPETDTQYF. The CDR3 coding sequence is TGCAGTGCTAGAGATCCAGAGACAGATACGCAGTATTTT. This chain joins TRBV20-1 and TRBJ2-3; unclear D gene. Germline V CDR1 and CDR2: DFQATT, SNEGSKA (reference sequence). CDR3 length: 13 residues. V gave up 0 bases and J gave up 3 bases, with 7 bases separating them.